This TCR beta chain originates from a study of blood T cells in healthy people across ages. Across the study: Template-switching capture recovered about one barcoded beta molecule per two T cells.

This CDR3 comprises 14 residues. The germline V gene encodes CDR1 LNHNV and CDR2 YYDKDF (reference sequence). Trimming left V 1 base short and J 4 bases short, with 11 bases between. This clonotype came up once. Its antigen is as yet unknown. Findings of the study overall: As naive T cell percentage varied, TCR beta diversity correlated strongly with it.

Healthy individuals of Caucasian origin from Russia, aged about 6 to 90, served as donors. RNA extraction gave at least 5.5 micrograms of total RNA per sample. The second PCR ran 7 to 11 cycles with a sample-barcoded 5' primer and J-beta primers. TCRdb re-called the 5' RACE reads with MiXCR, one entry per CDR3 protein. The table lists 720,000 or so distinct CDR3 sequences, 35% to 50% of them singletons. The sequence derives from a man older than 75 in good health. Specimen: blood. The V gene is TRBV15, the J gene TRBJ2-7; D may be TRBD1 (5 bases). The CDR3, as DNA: TGTGCCACCAGCAGAGTGCGAGGACAATACGAGCAGTACTTC. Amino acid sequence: CATSRVRGQYEQYF.